This T cell receptor (beta chain) was obtained from a study of OX40 agonist ivuxolimab in advanced cancers. This clone has more than one count but fewer than ten. The CDR3 runs to 12 residues. Germline V lookup: CDR1 MGHDK, CDR2 SYGVNS. V was pared by 5 bases and J by 5 bases, with 9 bases between. Method: immunoSEQ multiplex PCR; TCRdb's copy keeps in-frame clones and lacks some. The profile shows 65,000 to 80,000 clones, about 91% of them singletons. J is TRBJ1-2 and V is TRBV25-1; tentatively, D is TRBD1 (5 bases). The sequence came from an adult with an advanced solid tumor such as melanoma, head and neck, liver or kidney cancer. The sequencing here drew on CD4+ or CD8+ T cells sorted from blood, taken in a trial of the OX40 agonist ivuxolimab. The CDR3 is CASSWGIYGYTF. The CDR3 DNA follows: TGTGCCAGCAGTTGGGGGATATATGGCTACACCTTC.